One sample yielded the 5 T cell receptor beta chains listed below, sequenced in a study of OX40 agonist ivuxolimab in advanced cancers. This table comes from immunoSEQ multiplex PCR, and its TCRdb copy is limited to in-frame clones, with some not included. Found here are 43,000 or so clones, around 86% of them singletons; the top ten hold about 32%. The sample consisted of CD4+ or CD8+ T cells sorted from blood, taken in a trial of the OX40 agonist ivuxolimab. The source of these receptors is an adult with an advanced solid tumor such as melanoma, head and neck, liver or kidney cancer.

The V gene is TRBV19, the J gene TRBJ1-5; D may be TRBD1 (5 bases). Trimming cost V 4 bases and J 5 bases, with 18 bases left between them. The CDR3 length is 16 residues. Germline lookup yields CDR1 LNHDA and CDR2 SQIVND (reference sequence). DNA of the CDR3: TGTGCCAGTAGTACCCGAACAGGCAGGTCGGATCAGCCCCAGCATTTT. The encoded protein is CASSTRTGRSDQPQHF.

The chain combines TRBV6-4 with TRBJ2-7; the D is unclear. Trimming removed 5 bases at V and 9 bases at J, with 11 bases between. CDR3 length: 11 residues. Per the germline V gene, CDR1 is MRHNA and CDR2 is SNTAGT. This CDR3 reads CASSYEAAQYF. The CDR3 region has the DNA TGTGCCAGCAGTTACGAAGCTGCGCAGTACTTC.

The CDR3 spells CASSLQGASYEQYF. CDR3 in DNA: TGTGCCAGCAGCTTACAGGGGGCTTCCTACGAGCAGTACTTC. This sequence joins TRBV14 and TRBJ2-7; 9 bases align to TRBD1. CDR1 and CDR2 (germline): SGHDN, FVKESK. This CDR3 has 14 amino acids. The junction had 3 bases not matched to a gene; V was cut back by 5 bases and J by 1 base.

This clone was counted a single time. V and J are TRBV28 and TRBJ1-3, with D hard to call. Trimming pared 3 bases from V and 3 bases from J, leaving 9 bases between. The CDR3 extends over 14 amino acids. Germline CDR1 MDHEN, CDR2 SYDVKM. This chain's CDR3 is CASSLSGVGNTIYF. CDR3 DNA: TGTGCCAGCAGTTTGAGCGGGGTTGGAAACACCATATATTTT. Full variable domain (rest looked up from reference TRBV28 and TRBJ1-3): DVKVTQSSRYLVKRTGEKVFLECVQDMDHENMFWYRQDPGLGLRLIYFSYDVKMKEKGDIPEGYSVSREKKERFSLILESASTNQTSMYLCASSLSGVGNTIYFGEGSWLTVV.

This chain joins TRBV2 and TRBJ1-2; D gene ambiguous. The CDR3 length is 13 residues. Per the germline V gene, CDR1 is SNHLY and CDR2 is FYNNEI. V was pared by 7 bases and J by 7 bases, with 16 bases between. The CDR3 DNA follows: TGTGCCAGCACCTTCCGACGACTTCGTGGCTACACCTTC. Translating gives CASTFRRLRGYTF.